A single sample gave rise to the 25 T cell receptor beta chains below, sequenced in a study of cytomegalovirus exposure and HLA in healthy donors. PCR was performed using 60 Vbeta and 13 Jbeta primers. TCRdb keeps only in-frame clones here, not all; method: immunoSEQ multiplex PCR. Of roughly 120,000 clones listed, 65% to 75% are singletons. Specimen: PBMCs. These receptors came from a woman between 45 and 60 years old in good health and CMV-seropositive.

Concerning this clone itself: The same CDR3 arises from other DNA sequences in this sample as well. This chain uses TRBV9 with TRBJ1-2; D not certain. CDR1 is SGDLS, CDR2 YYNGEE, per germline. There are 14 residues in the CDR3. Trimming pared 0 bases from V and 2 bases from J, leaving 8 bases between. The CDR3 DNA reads TGTGCCAGCAGCGTAGGCTCAGGAAACTATGGCTACACCTTC. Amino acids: CASSVGSGNYGYTF.

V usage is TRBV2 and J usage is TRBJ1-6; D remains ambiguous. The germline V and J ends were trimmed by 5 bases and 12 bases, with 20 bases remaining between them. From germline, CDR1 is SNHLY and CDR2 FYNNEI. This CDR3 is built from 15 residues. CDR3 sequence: CASSQAGIPDGPLHF. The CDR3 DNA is TGTGCCAGCAGTCAGGCCGGGATCCCGGATGGACCCCTCCACTTT. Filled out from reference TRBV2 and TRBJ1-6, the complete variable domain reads EPEVTQTPSHQVTQMGQEVILRCVPISNHLYFYWYRQILGQKVEFLVSFYNNEISEKSEIFDDQFSVERPDGSNFTLKIRSTKLEDSAMYFCASSQAGIPDGPLHFGNGTRLTVT.

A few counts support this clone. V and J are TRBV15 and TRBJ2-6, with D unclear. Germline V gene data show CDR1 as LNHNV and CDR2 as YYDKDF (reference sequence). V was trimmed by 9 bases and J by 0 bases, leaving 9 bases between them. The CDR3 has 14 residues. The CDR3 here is CATGRLSGANVLTF. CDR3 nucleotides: TGTGCCACTGGTCGACTCTCTGGGGCCAACGTCCTGACTTTC.

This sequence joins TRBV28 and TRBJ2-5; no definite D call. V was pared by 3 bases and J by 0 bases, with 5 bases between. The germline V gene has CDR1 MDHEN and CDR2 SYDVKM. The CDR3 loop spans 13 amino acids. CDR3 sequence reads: CASSFADQETQYF. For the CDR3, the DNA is TGTGCCAGCAGTTTCGCAGACCAAGAGACCCAGTACTTC. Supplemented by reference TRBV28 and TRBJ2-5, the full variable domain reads DVKVTQSSRYLVKRTGEKVFLECVQDMDHENMFWYRQDPGLGLRLIYFSYDVKMKEKGDIPEGYSVSREKKERFSLILESASTNQTSMYLCASSFADQETQYFGPGTRLLVL.

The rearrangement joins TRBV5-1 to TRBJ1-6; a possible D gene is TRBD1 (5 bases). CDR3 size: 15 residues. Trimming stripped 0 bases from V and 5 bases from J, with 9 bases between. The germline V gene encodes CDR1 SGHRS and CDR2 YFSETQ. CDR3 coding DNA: TGCGCCAGCAGCTTGGGATGGACAAATAATTCACCCCTCCACTTT. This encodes CASSLGWTNNSPLHF.

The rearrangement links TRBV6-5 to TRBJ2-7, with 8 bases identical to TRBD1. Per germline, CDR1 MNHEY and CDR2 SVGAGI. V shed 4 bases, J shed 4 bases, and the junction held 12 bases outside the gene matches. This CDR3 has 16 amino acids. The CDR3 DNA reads TGTGCCAGCAGTTCTCGTTCAGGGGGCTCGTATTACGAGCAGTACTTC. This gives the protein CASSSRSGGSYYEQYF.

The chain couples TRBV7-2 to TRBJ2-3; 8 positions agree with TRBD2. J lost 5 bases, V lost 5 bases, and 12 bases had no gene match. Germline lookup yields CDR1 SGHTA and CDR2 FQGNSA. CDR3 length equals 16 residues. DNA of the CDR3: TGTGCCAGCAGCAAGACGGTCGGGGGGGCGATAGATACGCAGTATTTT. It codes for CASSKTVGGAIDTQYF.

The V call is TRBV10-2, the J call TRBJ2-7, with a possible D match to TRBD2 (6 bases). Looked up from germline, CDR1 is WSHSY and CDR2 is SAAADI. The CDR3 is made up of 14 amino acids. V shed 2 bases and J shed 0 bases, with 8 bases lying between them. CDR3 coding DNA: TGCGCCAGCAGTGAGCCTAGCGTCTCCTACGAGCAGTACTTC. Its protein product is CASSEPSVSYEQYF.

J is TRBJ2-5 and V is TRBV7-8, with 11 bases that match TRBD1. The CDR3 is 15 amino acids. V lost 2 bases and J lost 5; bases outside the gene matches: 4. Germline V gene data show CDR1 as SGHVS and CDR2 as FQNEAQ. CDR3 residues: CASSLRTGGWETQYF. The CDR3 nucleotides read TGTGCCAGCAGCTTACGGACAGGGGGCTGGGAGACCCAGTACTTC. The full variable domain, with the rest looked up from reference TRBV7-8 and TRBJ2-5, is GAGVSQSPRYKVAKRGQDVALRCDPISGHVSLFWYQQALGQGPEFLTYFQNEAQLDKSGLPSDRFFAERPEGSVSTLKIQRTQQEDSAVYLCASSLRTGGWETQYFGPGTRLLVL.

CDR3 nucleotide sequence: TGTGCCAGCAGCAAAGGGGACAGGGGATTTTCCTCCTACGAGCAGTACTTC. Translating gives CASSKGDRGFSSYEQYF. This rearrangement joins TRBV21-1 to TRBJ2-7; TRBD1 reflects the table's D call only, with no check against the DNA. TRBV21-1 is reported as a pseudogene. The CDR3 loop spans 17 amino acids.

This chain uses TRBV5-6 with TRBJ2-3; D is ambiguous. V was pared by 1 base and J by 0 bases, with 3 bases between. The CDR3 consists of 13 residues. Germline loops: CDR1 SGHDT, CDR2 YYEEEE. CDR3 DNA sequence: TGTGCCAGCAGCTTGACTAGCACAGATACGCAGTATTTT. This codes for CASSLTSTDTQYF.

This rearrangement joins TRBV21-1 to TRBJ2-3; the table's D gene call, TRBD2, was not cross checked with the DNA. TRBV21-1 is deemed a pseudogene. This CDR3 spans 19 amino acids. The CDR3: CASSAYGLAGTKGTDTQYF. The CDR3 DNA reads TGTGCCAGCAGCGCGTATGGACTAGCGGGGACAAAAGGCACAGATACGCAGTATTTT.

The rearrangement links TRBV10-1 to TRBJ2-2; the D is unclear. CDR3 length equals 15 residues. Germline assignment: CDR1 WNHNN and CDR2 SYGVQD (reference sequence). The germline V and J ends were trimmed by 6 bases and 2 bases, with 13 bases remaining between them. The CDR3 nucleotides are TGCGCCAGCAGCGTCGACGGGTCCAACACCGGGGAGCTGTTTTTT. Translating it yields CASSVDGSNTGELFF.

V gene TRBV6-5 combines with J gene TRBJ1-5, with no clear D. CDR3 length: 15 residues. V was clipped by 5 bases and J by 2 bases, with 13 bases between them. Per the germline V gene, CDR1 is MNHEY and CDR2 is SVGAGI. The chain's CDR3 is CASSRTARGNQPQHF. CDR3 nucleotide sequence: TGTGCCAGCAGTCGGACTGCCCGGGGCAATCAGCCCCAGCATTTT.

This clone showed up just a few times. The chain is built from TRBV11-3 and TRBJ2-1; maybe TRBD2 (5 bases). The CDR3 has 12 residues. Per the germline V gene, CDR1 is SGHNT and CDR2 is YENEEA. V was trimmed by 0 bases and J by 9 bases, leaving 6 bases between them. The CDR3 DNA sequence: TGTGCCAGCAGCTTAGAGGGGAGTGAGCAGTTCTTC. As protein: CASSLEGSEQFF.

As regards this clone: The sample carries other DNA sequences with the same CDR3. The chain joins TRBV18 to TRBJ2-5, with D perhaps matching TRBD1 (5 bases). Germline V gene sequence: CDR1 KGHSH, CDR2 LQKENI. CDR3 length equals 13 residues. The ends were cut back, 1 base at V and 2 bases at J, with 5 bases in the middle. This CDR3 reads CASSPRQQETQYF. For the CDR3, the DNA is TGTGCCAGCTCACCACGACAGCAAGAGACCCAGTACTTC.

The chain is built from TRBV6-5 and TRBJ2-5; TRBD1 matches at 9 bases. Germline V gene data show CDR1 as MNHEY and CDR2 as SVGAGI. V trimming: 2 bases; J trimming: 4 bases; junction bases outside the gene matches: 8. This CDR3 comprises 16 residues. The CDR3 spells CASSYRSTGGGETQYF. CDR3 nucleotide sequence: TGTGCCAGCAGTTACCGATCCACAGGGGGCGGAGAGACCCAGTACTTC.

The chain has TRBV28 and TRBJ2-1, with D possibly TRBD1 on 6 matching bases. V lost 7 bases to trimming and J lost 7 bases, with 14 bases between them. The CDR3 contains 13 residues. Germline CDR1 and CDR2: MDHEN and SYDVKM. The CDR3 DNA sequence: TGTGCCAGCACCTGGGGGCAATTTAATGAGCAGTTCTTC. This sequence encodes CASTWGQFNEQFF. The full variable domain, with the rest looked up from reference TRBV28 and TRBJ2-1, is DVKVTQSSRYLVKRTGEKVFLECVQDMDHENMFWYRQDPGLGLRLIYFSYDVKMKEKGDIPEGYSVSREKKERFSLILESASTNQTSMYLCASTWGQFNEQFFGPGTRLTVL.

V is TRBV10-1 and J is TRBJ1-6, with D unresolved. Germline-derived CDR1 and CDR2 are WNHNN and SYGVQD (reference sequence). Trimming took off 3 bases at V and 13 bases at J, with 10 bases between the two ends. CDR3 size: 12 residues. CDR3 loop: CASSDTFWPLHF. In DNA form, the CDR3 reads TGCGCCAGCAGTGACACTTTCTGGCCCCTCCACTTT.

DNA for the CDR3: TGTGCCAGTAGTATCTCGGGGGTGGGTCAGCCCCAGCATTTT. Translated, it gives CASSISGVGQPQHF. The chain has TRBV19 and TRBJ1-5; TRBD1 might be the D (5 bases). V was clipped by 3 bases and J by 6 bases, with 12 bases between them. Germline assignment: CDR1 LNHDA and CDR2 SQIVND (reference sequence). This CDR3 is built from 14 residues.

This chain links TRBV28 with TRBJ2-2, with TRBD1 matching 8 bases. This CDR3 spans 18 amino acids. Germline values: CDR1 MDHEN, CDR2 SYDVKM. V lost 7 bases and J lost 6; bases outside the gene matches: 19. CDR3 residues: CASNGQGPAGWFSGELFF. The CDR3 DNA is TGTGCCAGCAACGGACAGGGCCCTGCGGGTTGGTTCTCCGGGGAGCTGTTTTTT.

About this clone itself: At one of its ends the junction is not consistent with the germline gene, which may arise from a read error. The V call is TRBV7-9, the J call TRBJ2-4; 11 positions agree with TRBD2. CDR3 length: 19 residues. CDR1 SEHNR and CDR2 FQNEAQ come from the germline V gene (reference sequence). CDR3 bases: TGTTCCAGCAGCCTCTTGGGGGATCTAGCGGGGGGCCGGGGGAATCCTCAGTACTTC. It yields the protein CSSSLLGDLAGGRGNPQYF. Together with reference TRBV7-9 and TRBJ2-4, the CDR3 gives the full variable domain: DTGVSQNPRHKITKRGQNVTFRCDPISEHNRLYWYRQTLGQGPEFLTYFQNEAQLEKSRLLSDRFSAERPKGSFSTLEIQRTEQGDSAMYLCSSSLLGDLAGGRGNPQYFGAGTRLSVL.

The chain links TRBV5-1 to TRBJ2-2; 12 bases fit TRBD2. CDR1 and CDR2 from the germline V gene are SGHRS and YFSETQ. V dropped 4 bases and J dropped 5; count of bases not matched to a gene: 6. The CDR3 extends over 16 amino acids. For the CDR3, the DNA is TGCGCCAGCAGCCCCCTAGCGGGGGGGCCTACCGGGGAGCTGTTTTTT. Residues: CASSPLAGGPTGELFF. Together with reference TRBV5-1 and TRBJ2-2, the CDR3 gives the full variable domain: KAGVTQTPRYLIKTRGQQVTLSCSPISGHRSVSWYQQTPGQGLQFLFEYFSETQRNKGNFPGRFSGRQFSNSRSEMNVSTLELGDSALYLCASSPLAGGPTGELFFGEGSRLTVL.

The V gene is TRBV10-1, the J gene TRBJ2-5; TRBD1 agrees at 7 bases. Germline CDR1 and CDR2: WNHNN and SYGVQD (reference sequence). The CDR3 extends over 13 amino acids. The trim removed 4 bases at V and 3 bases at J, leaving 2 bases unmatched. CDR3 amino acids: CASSGDRKETQYF. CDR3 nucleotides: TGCGCCAGCAGTGGGGACAGAAAAGAGACCCAGTACTTC.

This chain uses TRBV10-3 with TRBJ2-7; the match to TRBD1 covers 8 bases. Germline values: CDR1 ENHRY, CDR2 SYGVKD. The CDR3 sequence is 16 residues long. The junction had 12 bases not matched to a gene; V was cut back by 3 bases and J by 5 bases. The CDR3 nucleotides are TGTGCCATCAGTGACCGGGATTCAGGGGGCCGGAACGAGCAGTACTTC. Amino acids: CAISDRDSGGRNEQYF.